The 18 T cell receptor beta chains reported below all come from one sample, sequenced in a study of T cell responses to AZD1222 COVID-19 vaccine. Measured with immunoSEQ multiplex PCR; TCRdb has only the in-frame clones, and not every one. The sample yields around 120,000 clones, about 88% seen once. Specimen: peripheral blood, collected 28 days after the second AZD1222 dose. The receptors come from an adult who received the AZD1222 COVID-19 vaccine.

The V and J genes are TRBV28 and TRBJ1-2, with 10 bases aligning to TRBD1. The CDR3 covers 12 residues. CDR1 MDHEN and CDR2 SYDVKM come from the germline V gene. Germline trimming cut 5 bases from V and 8 bases from J; bases unmatched to any gene: 2. The CDR3, as DNA: TGTGCCAGCAGTGACAGGGGGCGAGGCTACACCTTC. Residues: CASSDRGRGYTF.

This clone was seen once. The rearrangement uses TRBV15 and TRBJ2-5; D is possibly TRBD2 (7 bases). Between the trimmed V and J ends, which lost 6 bases and 2 bases, there was a span of 10 bases. Per germline, CDR1 LNHNV and CDR2 YYDKDF (reference sequence). CDR3 length: 13 residues. Here the CDR3 reads CATRRGPQETQYF. In DNA form, the CDR3 reads TGTGCCACCAGGCGGGGGCCACAAGAGACCCAGTACTTC.

The genes are TRBV27 and TRBJ1-4; D unclear. CDR1 MNHEY and CDR2 SMNVEV come from the germline V gene (reference sequence). Trimming left V 1 base short and J 7 bases short, with 13 bases between. The CDR3 is 15 amino acids. DNA of the CDR3: TGTGCCAGCAGTTTATTCACGGGGTTCGGTGAAAAACTGTTTTTT. Protein: CASSLFTGFGEKLFF.

This sequence joins TRBV12-5 and TRBJ1-1, with D possibly being TRBD1 (6 bases). CDR1 is LGHNT, CDR2 FRNRAP, per germline. The CDR3 spans 16 residues. The germline V and J ends were trimmed by 5 bases and 4 bases, with 20 bases remaining between them. The DNA for the CDR3 is TGTGCTAGTGGTCCGGAAAGACAGGTTTGGGGCACTGAAGCTTTCTTT. This sequence encodes CASGPERQVWGTEAFF.

The CDR3 loop is CASSFGGGTDTQYF. In nucleotides, the CDR3 is TGTGCCAGCAGCTTTGGCGGGGGCACAGATACGCAGTATTTT. The chain employs TRBV7-3 and TRBJ2-3, with a weak D call TRBD2 (6 bases). CDR3 length equals 14 residues. V was shortened by 3 bases and J by 1 base, with 8 bases between the two germline ends. Germline lookup yields CDR1 SGHTA and CDR2 FQGTGA.

The rearrangement uses TRBV2 and TRBJ2-1, with D perhaps being TRBD1 or TRBD2 (5 bases each). CDR1 and CDR2 from the germline V gene are SNHLY and FYNNEI. The CDR3 contains 16 residues. The V and J ends lost 5 bases and 0 bases respectively, with 14 bases between them. The CDR3 DNA sequence: TGTGCCAGCAGTCGAAGCGCAGGGAGCTCCTACAATGAGCAGTTCTTC. This sequence encodes CASSRSAGSSYNEQFF.

The J gene is TRBJ2-3, the V gene TRBV5-4, with 9 bases lining up with TRBD1. CDR1 is SGHNT, CDR2 YYREEE, per germline (reference sequence). The CDR3 covers 15 residues. J gave up 4 bases and V 4 bases, and 7 bases lay outside the gene matches. The CDR3 DNA follows: TGTGCCAGCAGCCTAGGGGACAGGGTGGCAGATACGCAGTATTTT. It yields the protein CASSLGDRVADTQYF.

This chain connects TRBV27 to TRBJ1-3, with D possibly matching TRBD1 (6 bases). The CDR3 runs 13 residues. The ends were cut back, 11 bases at V and 4 bases at J, with 15 bases in the middle. CDR1 MNHEY and CDR2 SMNVEV come from the germline V gene (reference sequence). CDR3 nucleotides: TGTGCCTGCATTGCGACAGGAGGAAACACCATATATTTT. The encoded protein is CACIATGGNTIYF.

This sequence joins TRBV12-5 and TRBJ1-2; D perhaps matches TRBD1 (6 bases). Deletions cut 3 bases from V and 6 bases from J, with 11 bases between. Germline V gene data show CDR1 as LGHNT and CDR2 as FRNRAP. The CDR3 consists of 13 residues. The CDR3 DNA reads TGTGCTAGTGGTTTAGGGGGGACAAATGGCTACACCTTC. It translates to CASGLGGTNGYTF.

The V call is TRBV6-6, the J call TRBJ1-1; a weak D match, TRBD1 (6 bases). V lost 6 bases and J lost 8, with 22 bases in between. This CDR3 is 15 amino acids long. Per germline, CDR1 MNHNY and CDR2 SVGAGI (reference sequence). Here the CDR3 DNA reads TGTGCCAGCAGAGGACTAACCGGGACAACAATCGAAGCTTTCTTT. Translating it yields CASRGLTGTTIEAFF.

The chain employs TRBV19 and TRBJ1-1; no clear D gene. Per germline, CDR1 LNHDA and CDR2 SQIVND (reference sequence). Trimming left V 3 bases short and J 1 base short, with 9 bases between. There are 14 residues in the CDR3. CDR3: CASSIDSENTEAFF. CDR3 DNA: TGTGCCAGTAGTATCGACTCGGAGAACACTGAAGCTTTCTTT.

The gene calls are TRBV3-1 (or the pseudogene TRBV3-2) and TRBJ1-4; 8 bases are shared with TRBD1. The germline V gene encodes CDR1 LGHDT and CDR2 YNNKEL (reference sequence). Germline trimming cut 6 bases from V and 2 bases from J; bases unmatched to any gene: 14. The CDR3 is 18 amino acids. CDR3 loop: CASSFYSGGPGTNEKLFF. In DNA form, the CDR3 reads TGTGCCAGCAGTTTTTACTCAGGGGGCCCGGGTACTAATGAAAAACTGTTTTTT.

V and J are TRBV7-3 and TRBJ2-5, with D perhaps TRBD1 (6 bases). The CDR3 spans 15 residues. Germline loops: CDR1 SGHTA, CDR2 FQGTGA. V was clipped by 5 bases and J by 2 bases, with 15 bases between them. The CDR3 coding sequence is TGTGCCAGCAGCCCTGGCAGGGGACCACAAGAGACCCAGTACTTC. Its translation is CASSPGRGPQETQYF.

The chain links TRBV7-9 to TRBJ1-1; the D is unclear. Trimming stripped 3 bases from V and 0 bases from J, with 2 bases between. The length of the CDR3 is 12 residues. From germline, CDR1 is SEHNR and CDR2 FQNEAQ (reference sequence). The CDR3 bases are TGTGCCAGCAGCTTCCTGAACACTGAAGCTTTCTTT. As protein: CASSFLNTEAFF. The full variable domain, completed using reference TRBV7-9 and TRBJ1-1, is DTGVSQNPRHKITKRGQNVTFRCDPISEHNRLYWYRQTLGQGPEFLTYFQNEAQLEKSRLLSDRFSAERPKGSFSTLEIQRTEQGDSAMYLCASSFLNTEAFFGQGTRLTVV.

This clone showed up just a few times. This chain uses TRBV7-2 with TRBJ1-2, with 9 bases that match TRBD1. CDR3 length equals 15 residues. CDR1 is SGHTA, CDR2 FQGNSA, per germline. V shed 0 bases and J 8 bases; nucleotides not matched to a gene: 7. Here the CDR3 DNA reads TGTGCCAGCAGCTTAGCTCCAGACAGGGGGTGGGGCTACACCTTC. Protein product: CASSLAPDRGWGYTF. Variable domain in full (rest from reference TRBV7-2 and TRBJ1-2): GAGVSQSPSNKVTEKGKDVELRCDPISGHTALYWYRQSLGQGLEFLIYFQGNSAPDKSGLPSDRFSAERTGGSVSTLTIQRTQQEDSAVYLCASSLAPDRGWGYTFGSGTRLTVV.

Many counts were recorded for this clone. The chain recombines TRBV6-4 with TRBJ2-6; perhaps TRBD2 as D (5 bases). The CDR3 totals 19 residues. Germline V lookup: CDR1 MRHNA, CDR2 SNTAGT. The V end lost 0 bases, the J end lost 0 bases, and 15 bases lay between the germline ends. CDR3 in DNA: TGTGCCAGCAGTGACTCTACTCAAGAGGGCTACTCTGGGGCCAACGTCCTGACTTTC. Its translation is CASSDSTQEGYSGANVLTF.

This clone was seen only once. This sequence joins TRBV29-1 and TRBJ1-1; the D is unclear. The germline V gene encodes CDR1 SQVTM and CDR2 ANQGSEA. The CDR3 totals 13 residues. V was shortened by 7 bases and J by 5 bases, with 17 bases between the two germline ends. CDR3: CSGSVGLPTEAFF. As DNA, the CDR3 is TGCAGCGGGTCGGTAGGTCTTCCAACTGAAGCTTTCTTT. Full variable domain (outside the CDR3, taken from reference TRBV29-1 and TRBJ1-1): SAVISQKPSRDICQRGTSLTIQCQVDSQVTMMFWYRQQPGQSLTLIATANQGSEATYESGFVIDKFPISRPNLTFSTLTVSNMSPEDSSIYLCSGSVGLPTEAFFGQGTRLTVV.

This clone showed up just once. The chain combines TRBV7-3 with TRBJ1-1; D remains unclear. The V end lost 5 bases, the J end lost 2 bases, and 18 bases lay between the germline ends. This CDR3 comprises 16 residues. The germline V gene encodes CDR1 SGHTA and CDR2 FQGTGA. For the CDR3, the DNA is TGTGCCAGCAGCACCCTCTCGACGGCTACAAACACTGAAGCTTTCTTT. It yields the protein CASSTLSTATNTEAFF.